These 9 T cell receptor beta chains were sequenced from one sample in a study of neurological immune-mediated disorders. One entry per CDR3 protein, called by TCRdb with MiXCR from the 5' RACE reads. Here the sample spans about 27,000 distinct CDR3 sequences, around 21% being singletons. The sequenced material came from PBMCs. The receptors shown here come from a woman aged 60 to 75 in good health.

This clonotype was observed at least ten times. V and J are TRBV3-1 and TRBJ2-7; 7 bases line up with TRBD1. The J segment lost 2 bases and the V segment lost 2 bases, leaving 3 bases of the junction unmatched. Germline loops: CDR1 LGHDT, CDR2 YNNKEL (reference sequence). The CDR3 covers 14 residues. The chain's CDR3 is CASSQPGQTYEQYF. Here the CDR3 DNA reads TGTGCCAGCAGCCAACCGGGACAGACCTACGAGCAGTACTTC.

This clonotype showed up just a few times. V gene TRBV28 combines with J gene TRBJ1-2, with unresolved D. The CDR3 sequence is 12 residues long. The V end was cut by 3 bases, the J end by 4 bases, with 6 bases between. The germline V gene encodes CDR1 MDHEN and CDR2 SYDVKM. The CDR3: CASSLGGYGYTF. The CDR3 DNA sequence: TGTGCCAGCAGTTTGGGCGGCTATGGCTACACCTTC.

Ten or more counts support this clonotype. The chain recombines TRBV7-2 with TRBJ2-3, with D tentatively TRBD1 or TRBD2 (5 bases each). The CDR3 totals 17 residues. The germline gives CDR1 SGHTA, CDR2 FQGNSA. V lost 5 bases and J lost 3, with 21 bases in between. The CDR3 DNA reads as TGTGCCAGCAGCCCCGAGGGGCAGCTACCGTCTACAGATACGCAGTATTTT. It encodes CASSPEGQLPSTDTQYF.

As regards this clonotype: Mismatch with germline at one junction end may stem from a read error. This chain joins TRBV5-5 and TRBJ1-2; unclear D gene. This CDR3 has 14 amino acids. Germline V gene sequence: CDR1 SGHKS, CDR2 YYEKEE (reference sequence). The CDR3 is CASSFLSPYYGYTF. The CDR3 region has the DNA TGTGCCAGCAGCTTTCTTTCTCCCTACTACGGCTACACCTTC.

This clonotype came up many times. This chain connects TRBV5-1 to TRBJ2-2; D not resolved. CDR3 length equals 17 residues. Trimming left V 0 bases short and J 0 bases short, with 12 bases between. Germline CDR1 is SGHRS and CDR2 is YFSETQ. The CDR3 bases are TGCGCCAGCAGCTTGGATCGGCGCACCACGAACACCGGGGAGCTGTTTTTT. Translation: CASSLDRRTTNTGELFF.

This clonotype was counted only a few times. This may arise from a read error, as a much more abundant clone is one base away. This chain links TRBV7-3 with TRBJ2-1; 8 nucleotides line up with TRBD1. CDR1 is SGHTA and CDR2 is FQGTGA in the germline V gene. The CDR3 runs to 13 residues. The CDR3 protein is CASSLGQADDQFF. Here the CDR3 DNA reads TGTGCCAGCAGCCTGGGACAGGCGGATGACCAGTTCTTC.

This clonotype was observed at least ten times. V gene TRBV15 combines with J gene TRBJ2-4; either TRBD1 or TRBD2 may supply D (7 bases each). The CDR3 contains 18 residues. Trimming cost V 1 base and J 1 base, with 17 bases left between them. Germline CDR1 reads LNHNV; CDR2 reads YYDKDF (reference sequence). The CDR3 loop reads CATSRGSGTAGAKNIQYF. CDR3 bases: TGTGCCACCAGCAGAGGCTCCGGGACAGCGGGGGCCAAAAACATTCAGTACTTC.

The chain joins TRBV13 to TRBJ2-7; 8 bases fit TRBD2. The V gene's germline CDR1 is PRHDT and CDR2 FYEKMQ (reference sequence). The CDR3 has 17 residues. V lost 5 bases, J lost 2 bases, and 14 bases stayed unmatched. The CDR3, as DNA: TGTGCCAGCAGCACCCGGACTGGCGGGAGGTCTACCTACGAGCAGTACTTC. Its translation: CASSTRTGGRSTYEQYF. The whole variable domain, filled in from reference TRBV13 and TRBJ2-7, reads AAGVIQSPRHLIKEKRETATLKCYPIPRHDTVYWYQQGPGQDPQFLISFYEKMQSDKGSIPDRFSAQQFSDYHSELNMSSLELGDSALYFCASSTRTGGRSTYEQYFGPGTRLTVT.

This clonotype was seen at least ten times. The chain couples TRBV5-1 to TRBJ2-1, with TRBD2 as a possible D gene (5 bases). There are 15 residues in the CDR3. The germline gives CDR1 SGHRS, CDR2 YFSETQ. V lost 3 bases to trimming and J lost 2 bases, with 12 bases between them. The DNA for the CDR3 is TGCGCCAGCAGCTCGGACTCTGGGACCTACAATGAGCAGTTCTTC. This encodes CASSSDSGTYNEQFF.